This TCR beta chain emerged from a study of T cell responses to AZD1222 COVID-19 vaccine. Study-wide points: Mostly white British, mostly female donors; authors suggested clonal diversity may be underestimated.

Sequencing was performed with immunoSEQ multiplex PCR; in TCRdb, only in-frame clones are kept and a portion is missing. Here the sample spans roughly 96,000 clones, approximately 90% being singletons. Of note for this clone: Its antigen is currently unknown. This same CDR3 is encoded by further DNA sequences in the sample.

Trimming stripped 0 bases from V and 6 bases from J, with 6 bases between. The CDR3 spans 13 residues. The TCR sequence derives from an adult in good health. The rearrangement joins TRBV12-3 or TRBV12-4 to TRBJ1-5; possible D gene TRBD1, 5 bases. Specimen: peripheral blood, collected on day 0 of AZD1222 vaccination. The chain's CDR3 is CASSLAGVQPQHF. The DNA for the CDR3 is TGTGCCAGCAGTTTAGCAGGGGTTCAGCCCCAGCATTTT.